The T cell receptor (beta chain) under discussion was sequenced for a study of shared clonotypes between healthy human individuals. The wider study: For every donor, three CD4 naive, three CD4 memory, two CD8 naive and one CD8 memory plates were used.

Concerning this clone itself: Its antigen remains unknown.

Clones were sequenced by immunoSEQ multiplex PCR, and TCRdb holds only the in-frame ones, with some missing. The sample lists approximately 2,200,000 clones, 93% occurring once. V was pared by 5 bases and J by 1 base, with 5 bases of the junction left unmatched. The CDR3 sequence is 16 residues long. CDR1 MNHEY and CDR2 SMNVEV come from the germline V gene (reference sequence). Study observations and caveats: Rarefaction revealed incomplete sorted-subset sequencing despite large depth.

Cells designated naive CD8 were CD45RO-negative and were positively selected for CCR7, with terminally differentiated effector memory CD45RA+ cells excluded. The sample comprised naive CD8+ T cells from PBMCs. The sequence was collected from a man aged 18-30 years in good health. Some clones in this sample may be carry-over from other donors' samples. The gene calls are TRBV27 and TRBJ2-3; 11 bases line up with TRBD2. The CDR3 here is CASSMLLAGGTDTQYF. Here the CDR3 DNA reads TGTGCCAGCAGTATGCTACTAGCGGGAGGCACAGATACGCAGTATTTT.